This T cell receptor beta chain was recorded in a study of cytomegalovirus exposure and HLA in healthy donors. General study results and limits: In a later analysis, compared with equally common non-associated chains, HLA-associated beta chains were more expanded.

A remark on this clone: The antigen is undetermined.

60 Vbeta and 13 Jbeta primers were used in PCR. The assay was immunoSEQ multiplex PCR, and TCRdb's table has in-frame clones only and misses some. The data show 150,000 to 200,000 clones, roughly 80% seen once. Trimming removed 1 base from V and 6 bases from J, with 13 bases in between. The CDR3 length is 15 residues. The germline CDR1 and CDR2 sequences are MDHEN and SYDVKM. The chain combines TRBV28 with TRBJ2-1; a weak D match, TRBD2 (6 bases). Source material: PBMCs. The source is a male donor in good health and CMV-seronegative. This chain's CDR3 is CASSLLQGLGNEQFF. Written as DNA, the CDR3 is TGTGCCAGCAGTTTATTGCAGGGACTTGGCAATGAGCAGTTCTTC.